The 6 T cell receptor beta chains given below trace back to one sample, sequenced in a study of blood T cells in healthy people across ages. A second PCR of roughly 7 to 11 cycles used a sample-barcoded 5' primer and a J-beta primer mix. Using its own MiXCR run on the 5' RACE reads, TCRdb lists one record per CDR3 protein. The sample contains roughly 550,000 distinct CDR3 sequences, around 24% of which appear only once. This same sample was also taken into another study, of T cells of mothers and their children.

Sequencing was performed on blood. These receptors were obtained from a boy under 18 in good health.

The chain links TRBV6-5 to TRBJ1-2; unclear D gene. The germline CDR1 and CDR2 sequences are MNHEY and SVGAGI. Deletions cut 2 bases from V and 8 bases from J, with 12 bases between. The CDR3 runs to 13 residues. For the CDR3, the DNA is TGTGCCAGCAGTTACGAGTCAGTCCAGGGCTACACCTTC. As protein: CASSYESVQGYTF.

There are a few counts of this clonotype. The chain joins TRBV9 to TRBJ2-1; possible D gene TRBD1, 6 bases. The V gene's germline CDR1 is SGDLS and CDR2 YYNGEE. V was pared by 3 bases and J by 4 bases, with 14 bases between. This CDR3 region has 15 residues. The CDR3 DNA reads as TGTGCCAGCAGCGAGAAGGGGGAACGGTACAATGAGCAGTTCTTC. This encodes CASSEKGERYNEQFF.

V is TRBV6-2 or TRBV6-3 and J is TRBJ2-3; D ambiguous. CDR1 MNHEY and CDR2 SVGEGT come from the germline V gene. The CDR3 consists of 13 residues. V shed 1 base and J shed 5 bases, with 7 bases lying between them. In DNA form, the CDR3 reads TGTGCCAGCAGTTACTTAAACCTAGATACGCAGTATTTT. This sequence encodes CASSYLNLDTQYF.

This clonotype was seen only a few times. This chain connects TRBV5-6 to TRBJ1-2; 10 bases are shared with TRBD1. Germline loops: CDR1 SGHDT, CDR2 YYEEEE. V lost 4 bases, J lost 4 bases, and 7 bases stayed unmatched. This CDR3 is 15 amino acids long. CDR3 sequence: CASSTGQGIVYGYTF. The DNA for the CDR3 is TGTGCCAGCAGCACGGGACAGGGGATAGTCTATGGCTACACCTTC.

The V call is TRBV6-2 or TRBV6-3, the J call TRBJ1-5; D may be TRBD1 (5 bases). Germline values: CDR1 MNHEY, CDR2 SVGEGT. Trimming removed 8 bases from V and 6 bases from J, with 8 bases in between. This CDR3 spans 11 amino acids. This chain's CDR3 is CASGGVQPQHF. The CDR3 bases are TGTGCCAGCGGGGGGGTTCAGCCCCAGCATTTT.

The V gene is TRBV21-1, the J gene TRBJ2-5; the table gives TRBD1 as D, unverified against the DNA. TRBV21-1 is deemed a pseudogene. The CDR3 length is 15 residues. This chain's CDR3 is CASSTWTGSRETQYF. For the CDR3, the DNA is TGTGCCAGCAGCACCTGGACAGGCAGCCGAGAGACCCAGTACTTC.